This T cell receptor (beta chain) was recorded in a study of T cells in tuberculosis. Specified time point: new active TB diagnosis, blood taken before or within 7 days of starting treatment. Confirmation came from sputum smear and/or culture positivity for M. tuberculosis. On average about 92,000 T cells per donor were immunosequenced. Only in-frame clones appear in the TCRdb table, and some are missing; sequencing was by immunoSEQ multiplex PCR. The sample lists tens of thousands of clones; about 85% were seen once. The germline V gene has CDR1 MNHNY and CDR2 SVGAGI (reference sequence). The J segment lost 2 bases and the V segment lost 7 bases, leaving 6 bases of the junction unmatched. The CDR3 sequence is 14 residues long.

This sequence joins TRBV6-6 and TRBJ2-7; the match to TRBD1 covers 9 bases. The source was PBMCs, collected at tuberculosis diagnosis. The TCR was taken from an adult with tuberculosis. For the CDR3, the DNA is TGTGCCAGCATAAGGGGACAGGGAACCTACGAGCAGTACTTC. The encoded protein is CASIRGQGTYEQYF.